This passage covers 15 T cell receptor beta chains from one sample sequenced in a study of identical twins. TCRdb re-called the 5' RACE reads with MiXCR, one entry per CDR3 protein. The data show about 900,000 distinct CDR3 sequences, about 12% seen once. These data were also filed under a second study, of yellow fever vaccine responses in identical twins.

The sample comprised PBMCs. The origin of the receptors is a young woman in good health.

The V gene is TRBV9, the J gene TRBJ2-1; D possibly matches TRBD1 or TRBD2 (5 bases each). Germline V lookup: CDR1 SGDLS, CDR2 YYNGEE. The CDR3 loop spans 18 amino acids. Trimming removed 3 bases from V and 5 bases from J, with 24 bases in between. CDR3 sequence reads: CASSGSRERGLGNNEQFF. The CDR3 DNA reads TGTGCCAGCAGCGGGTCGCGTGAGAGGGGCTTGGGCAACAATGAGCAGTTCTTC.

The V call is TRBV2, the J call TRBJ2-7; 7 positions agree with TRBD1. Per germline, CDR1 SNHLY and CDR2 FYNNEI. V was clipped by 6 bases and J by 2 bases; unmatched bases: 10. The length of the CDR3 is 15 residues. The DNA of the CDR3 is TGTGCCAGCAGAGCCGGCGCACAGGGGACCTACGAGCAGTACTTC. Protein product: CASRAGAQGTYEQYF.

The CDR3 bases are TGTGCCAGCAGTTTTGGGATGAAGGGCTACACCTTC. It encodes CASSFGMKGYTF. The chain employs TRBV28 and TRBJ1-2; no clear D. Germline V lookup: CDR1 MDHEN, CDR2 SYDVKM. V lost 3 bases and J 8 bases, leaving 10 bases between the germline ends. This CDR3 has 12 amino acids.

This clonotype was observed a handful of times. V gene TRBV4-1 combines with J gene TRBJ2-3, with D perhaps TRBD2 (5 bases). CDR1 and CDR2 (germline): MGHRA, YSYEKL. This CDR3 comprises 15 residues. The V end lost 2 bases, the J end lost 2 bases, and 11 bases lay between the germline ends. CDR3 amino acids: CASSQFGDITDTQYF. Written as DNA, the CDR3 is TGCGCCAGCAGCCAATTCGGGGATATCACAGATACGCAGTATTTT.

This clonotype was detected only a few times. The J gene is TRBJ2-1, the V gene TRBV5-1; D remains unclear. The CDR3 runs 14 residues. V was pared by 2 bases and J by 10 bases, with 16 bases between. Germline CDR1 and CDR2: SGHRS and YFSETQ. The CDR3 spells CASSFGEKYREQFF. The CDR3 nucleotides read TGCGCCAGCAGCTTCGGTGAGAAGTATAGGGAGCAGTTCTTC.

This clonotype was observed many times. The chain carries TRBV29-1 and TRBJ2-1; D is uncertain. The CDR3 sequence is 11 residues long. Germline V gene lookup returns CDR1 SQVTM and CDR2 ANQGSEA. Trimming took 7 bases from V and 1 from J, leaving 5 bases between them. CDR3 residues: CSGQSYNEQFF. In DNA, the CDR3 is TGCAGCGGCCAGTCCTACAATGAGCAGTTCTTC.

The rearrangement links TRBV27 to TRBJ2-5; 8 bases line up with TRBD1. V gave up 2 bases and J gave up 5 bases; unmatched junction bases: 7. Germline CDR1 and CDR2: MNHEY and SMNVEV (reference sequence). The CDR3 sequence is 15 residues long. The CDR3 here is CASSLQGAGGETQYF. CDR3 DNA: TGTGCCAGCAGTTTACAGGGGGCTGGTGGGGAGACCCAGTACTTC.

The chain couples TRBV2 to TRBJ2-7, with a weak D call TRBD2 (5 bases). With 5 bases removed from V and 3 bases from J, the gap between germline ends came to 8 bases. CDR3 length: 12 residues. CDR1 and CDR2 (germline): SNHLY, FYNNEI. CDR3 nucleotides: TGTGCCAGCAGTCCACGGGGCTACGAGCAGTACGTC. This gives the protein CASSPRGYEQYV.

This chain joins TRBV10-3 and TRBJ2-7; D is possibly TRBD1 or TRBD2 (5 bases each). The germline gives CDR1 ENHRY, CDR2 SYGVKD. The CDR3 is 13 amino acids. Between the trimmed V and J ends, which lost 10 bases and 2 bases, there was a span of 15 bases. In DNA form, the CDR3 reads TGTGCCACAGCCACGGGGACCCCCTACGAGCAGTACTTC. Translating it yields CATATGTPYEQYF.

The table lists this clonotype with a few counts. The chain carries TRBV7-8 and TRBJ2-7, with D possibly being TRBD2 (6 bases). Germline values: CDR1 SGHVS, CDR2 FQNEAQ. The V end lost 5 bases, the J end lost 0 bases, and 8 bases lay between the germline ends. CDR3 length: 13 residues. Here the CDR3 reads CASSRTTSYEQYV. CDR3 nucleotides: TGTGCCAGCAGCCGGACTACCTCCTACGAGCAGTACGTC.

This clonotype has only a few counts. This chain joins TRBV19 and TRBJ1-6, with D uncertain. Germline CDR1 and CDR2: LNHDA and SQIVND (reference sequence). CDR3 length: 14 amino acids. V lost 7 bases and J 0 bases, leaving 7 bases between the germline ends. The chain's CDR3 is CASTTSSYNSPLHF. For the CDR3, the DNA is TGTGCCAGTACGACCAGCTCCTATAATTCACCCCTCCACTTT. The full variable domain, completed using reference TRBV19 and TRBJ1-6, is DGGITQSPKYLFRKEGQNVTLSCEQNLNHDAMYWYRQDPGQGLRLIYYSQIVNDFQKGDIAEGYSVSREKKESFPLTVTSAQKNPTAFYLCASTTSSYNSPLHFGNGTRLTVT.

Ten or more counts support this clonotype. The junction does not match germline at one end; this may be a read error. The chain employs TRBV12-3 or TRBV12-4 and TRBJ1-1; D not resolved. The CDR3 contains 13 residues. CDR3 residues: CASSLWGNTEAFF. As DNA, the CDR3 is TGCGCCAGCAGCTTGTGGGGGAACACTGAAGCTTTCTTT.

This clonotype was recorded many times. This chain joins TRBV27 and TRBJ1-3; tentatively, D is TRBD1 (5 bases). The CDR3 has 13 residues. V shed 6 bases and J shed 1 base, with 7 bases lying between them. Germline CDR1 and CDR2: MNHEY and SMNVEV (reference sequence). The CDR3 is CASRGGSGNTIYF. The CDR3 nucleotides read TGTGCCAGCAGGGGGGGTTCTGGAAACACCATATATTTT.

CDR3 protein: CASSETPGTADNEQFF. CDR3 bases: TGTGCCAGCAGTGAAACTCCCGGGACAGCAGACAATGAGCAGTTCTTC. The rearrangement uses TRBV2 and TRBJ2-1; 7 nucleotides align to TRBD1. The ends lost 2 bases at V and 5 bases at J; junction bases unmatched: 9. Germline V gene lookup returns CDR1 SNHLY and CDR2 FYNNEI. The CDR3 is 16 residues long.

The chain joins TRBV5-1 to TRBJ1-1; 8 nucleotides agree with TRBD1. The CDR3 runs to 16 residues. Germline V lookup: CDR1 SGHRS, CDR2 YFSETQ. V lost 4 bases and J lost 5; bases outside the gene matches: 13. CDR3 coding DNA: TGCGCCAGCAGCGAGATATTGGACAGGGCCCGAACTGAAGCTTTCTTT. It yields the protein CASSEILDRARTEAFF.